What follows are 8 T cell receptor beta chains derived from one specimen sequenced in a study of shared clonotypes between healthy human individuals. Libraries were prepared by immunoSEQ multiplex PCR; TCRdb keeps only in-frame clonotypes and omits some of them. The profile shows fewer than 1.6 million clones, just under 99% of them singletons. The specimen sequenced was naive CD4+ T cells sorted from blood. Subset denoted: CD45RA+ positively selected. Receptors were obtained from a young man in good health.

Here the CDR3 DNA reads TGTGCCAGCAGCTTAGCGCTGTCGACAGAACTAGCCAAAAACATTCAGTACTTC. Its protein is CASSLALSTELAKNIQYF. The chain joins TRBV7-2 to TRBJ2-4; tentatively, D is TRBD1 (5 bases). This CDR3 has 18 residues. Per germline, CDR1 SGHTA and CDR2 FQGNSA. Trimming pared 0 bases from V and 0 bases from J, leaving 15 bases between.

Here the CDR3 DNA reads TGTGCCAGCTCACCAGTATCCTCTGGGGCCAACGTCCTGACTTTC. The encoded protein is CASSPVSSGANVLTF. The genes are TRBV18 and TRBJ2-6; D gene unclear. V gave up 2 bases and J gave up 0 bases, with 5 bases separating them. The CDR3 covers 15 residues. Germline CDR1 reads KGHSH; CDR2 reads LQKENI.

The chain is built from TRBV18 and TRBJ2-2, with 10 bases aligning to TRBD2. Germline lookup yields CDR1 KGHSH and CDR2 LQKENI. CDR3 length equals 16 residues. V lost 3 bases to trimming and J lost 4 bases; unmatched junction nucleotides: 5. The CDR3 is CASSPSGRALTGELFF. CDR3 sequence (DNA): TGTGCCAGCTCACCCAGCGGGAGGGCTCTCACCGGGGAGCTGTTTTTT.

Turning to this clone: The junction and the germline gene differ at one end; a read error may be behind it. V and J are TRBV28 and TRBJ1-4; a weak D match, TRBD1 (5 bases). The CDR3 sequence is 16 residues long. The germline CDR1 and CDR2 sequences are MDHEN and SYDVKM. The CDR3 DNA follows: TGTGCCAGCAGCAAAGGGGCCCCCGTACACGGACGAAACGGGGTTTTT. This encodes CASSKGAPVHGRNGVF.

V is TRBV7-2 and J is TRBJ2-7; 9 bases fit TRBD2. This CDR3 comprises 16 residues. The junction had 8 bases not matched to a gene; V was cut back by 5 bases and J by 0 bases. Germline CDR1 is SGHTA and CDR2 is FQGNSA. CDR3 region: CASSARLADPSYEQYF. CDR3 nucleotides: TGTGCCAGCAGCGCCAGACTAGCGGACCCCTCCTACGAGCAGTACTTC. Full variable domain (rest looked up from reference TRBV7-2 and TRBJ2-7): GAGVSQSPSNKVTEKGKDVELRCDPISGHTALYWYRQSLGQGLEFLIYFQGNSAPDKSGLPSDRFSAERTGGSVSTLTIQRTQQEDSAVYLCASSARLADPSYEQYFGPGTRLTVT.

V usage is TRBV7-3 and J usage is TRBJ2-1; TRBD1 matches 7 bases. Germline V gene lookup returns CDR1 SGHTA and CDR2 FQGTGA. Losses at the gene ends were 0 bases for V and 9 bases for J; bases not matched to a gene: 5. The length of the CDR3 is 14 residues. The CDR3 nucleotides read TGTGCCAGCAGCTTAACCACAGGGGCGGCTGAGCAGTTCTTC. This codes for CASSLTTGAAEQFF.

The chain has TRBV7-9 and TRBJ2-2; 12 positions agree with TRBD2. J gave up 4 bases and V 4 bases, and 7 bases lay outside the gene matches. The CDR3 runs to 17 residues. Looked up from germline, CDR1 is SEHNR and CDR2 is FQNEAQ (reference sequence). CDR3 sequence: CASSSPGLAGSTGELFF. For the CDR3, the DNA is TGTGCCAGCAGCTCCCCGGGACTAGCGGGTTCCACCGGGGAGCTGTTTTTT. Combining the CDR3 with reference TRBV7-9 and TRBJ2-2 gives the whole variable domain DTGVSQNPRHKITKRGQNVTFRCDPISEHNRLYWYRQTLGQGPEFLTYFQNEAQLEKSRLLSDRFSAERPKGSFSTLEIQRTEQGDSAMYLCASSSPGLAGSTGELFFGEGSRLTVL.

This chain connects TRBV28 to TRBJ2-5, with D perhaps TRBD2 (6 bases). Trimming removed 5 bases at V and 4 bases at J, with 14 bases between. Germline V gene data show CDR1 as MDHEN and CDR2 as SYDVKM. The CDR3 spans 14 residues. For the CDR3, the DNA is TGTGCCAGCAGTCTGAAGGGACTTGGAGAGACCCAGTACTTC. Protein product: CASSLKGLGETQYF. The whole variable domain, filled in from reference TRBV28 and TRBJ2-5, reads DVKVTQSSRYLVKRTGEKVFLECVQDMDHENMFWYRQDPGLGLRLIYFSYDVKMKEKGDIPEGYSVSREKKERFSLILESASTNQTSMYLCASSLKGLGETQYFGPGTRLLVL.